In this sample, the clone carrying this T cell receptor beta chain turned up many times. TCRdb analysed the 5' RACE reads with MiXCR anew, one entry per CDR3 protein. The sample contains a few hundred thousand distinct CDR3 sequences, less than 25% of which appear only once. This sample is drawn from a study of CD8 T cells in ankylosing spondylitis. This CDR3 has 13 residues. With 7 bases removed from V and 0 bases from J, the gap between germline ends came to 9 bases. The sequencing sample was made of blood, either unsorted or a sorted T cell fraction (not recorded which). The chain couples TRBV12-3 or TRBV12-4 to TRBJ1-1; D is unclear. The receptor's source is a female donor with ankylosing spondylitis or in good health (not recorded which). CDR3 loop: CASKEGLNTEAFF. As DNA, the CDR3 is TGTGCCAGCAAGGAGGGTCTGAACACTGAAGCTTTCTTT.